One sample yielded the 17 T cell receptor beta chains listed below, sequenced in a study of blood T cell repertoires in COVID-19. Here immunoSEQ multiplex PCR was the method, and the copy in TCRdb shows in-frame clones only, minus some. The sample carries some 490,000 clones, approximately 85% recorded once. The sequenced sample was peripheral blood. These receptors were taken from a human donor in a cohort sampled during active COVID-19.

V usage is TRBV7-3 and J usage is TRBJ1-1; D unclear. Germline V CDR1 and CDR2: SGHTA, FQGTGA. The V and J ends lost 2 bases and 5 bases respectively, with 9 bases between them. CDR3 length equals 13 residues. CDR3 sequence: CASSLGSGTEAFF. CDR3 coding DNA: TGTGCCAGCAGCTTAGGCAGCGGGACTGAAGCTTTCTTT.

This clone has just a few counts. The V call is TRBV5-1, the J call TRBJ2-7, with 8 bases matching TRBD1. CDR1 SGHRS and CDR2 YFSETQ come from the germline V gene. V lost 4 bases and J lost 7; bases outside the gene matches: 7. This CDR3 is 13 amino acids long. The CDR3 here is CASSPDRAREQYF. The CDR3 region has the DNA TGCGCCAGCAGCCCGGACAGGGCGAGGGAGCAGTACTTC.

This clone has only a few counts. This chain links TRBV7-3 with TRBJ1-6; D is undetermined. The germline V gene encodes CDR1 SGHTA and CDR2 FQGTGA. This CDR3 is 14 amino acids long. V lost 3 bases and J lost 8, with 11 bases in between. The DNA of the CDR3 is TGTGCCAGCAGCTTTTCGGGTCTTGATTCACCCCTCCACTTT. Translation: CASSFSGLDSPLHF.

The chain has TRBV7-6 and TRBJ2-7; D perhaps matches TRBD1 (6 bases). The germline V gene encodes CDR1 SGHVS and CDR2 FNYEAQ. The V gene lost 5 bases and the J gene lost 6 bases, with 14 bases spanning the gap. This CDR3 is built from 13 residues. The CDR3 region is CASSQDSYGEQYF. DNA for the CDR3: TGTGCCAGCAGCCAGGACAGCTACGGCGAGCAGTACTTC.

V is TRBV4-3 and J is TRBJ2-3; TRBD2 agrees at 11 bases. Looked up from germline, CDR1 is LGHNA and CDR2 is YSLEER. The J segment lost 6 bases and the V segment lost 4 bases, leaving 3 bases of the junction unmatched. The CDR3 sequence is 14 residues long. CDR3 in amino acids: CASSLAGGRDTQYF. Written as DNA, the CDR3 is TGCGCCAGCAGCCTAGCGGGAGGGAGGGATACGCAGTATTTT.

The chain has TRBV6-5 and TRBJ2-1; 8 nucleotides align to TRBD2. Losses at the gene ends were 5 bases for V and 2 bases for J; bases not matched to a gene: 2. The CDR3 spans 14 residues. In germline, CDR1 is MNHEY, CDR2 SVGAGI. The CDR3 region is CASSIAGPYNEQFF. The CDR3 bases are TGTGCCAGCAGTATAGCGGGACCCTACAATGAGCAGTTCTTC.

J is TRBJ2-1 and V is TRBV6-5, with D unresolved. The germline V gene encodes CDR1 MNHEY and CDR2 SVGAGI. The CDR3 totals 11 residues. V was pared by 6 bases and J by 4 bases, with 4 bases between. The DNA for the CDR3 is TGTGCCAGCAGACGGTACAATGAGCAGTTCTTC. It is translated as CASRRYNEQFF.

The chain is built from TRBV4-3 and TRBJ1-1; 7 nucleotides line up with TRBD1. This CDR3 comprises 13 residues. With V trimmed by 2 bases and J by 5 bases, 2 bases remained unmatched. The germline CDR1 and CDR2 sequences are LGHNA and YSLEER. The CDR3 DNA follows: TGCGCCAGCAGCCAACGACAGGGAACTGAAGCTTTCTTT. Translation gives CASSQRQGTEAFF.

V gene TRBV28 combines with J gene TRBJ2-3; tentative D call: TRBD1 (6 bases). This CDR3 spans 15 amino acids. Trimming cost V 3 bases and J 5 bases, with 15 bases left between them. Germline CDR1 and CDR2: MDHEN and SYDVKM. The CDR3: CASSLSGVWEDTQYF. DNA of the CDR3: TGTGCCAGCAGTTTGTCAGGGGTGTGGGAAGATACGCAGTATTTT.

V gene TRBV20-1 combines with J gene TRBJ2-3; 7 positions match TRBD2. The CDR3 sequence is 11 residues long. CDR1 and CDR2 from the germline V gene are DFQATT and SNEGSKA (reference sequence). Trimming removed 7 bases from V and 6 bases from J; junction bases left unmatched: 4. CDR3 sequence (DNA): TGCAGTGTTGACGGGAGGGATACGCAGTATTTT. The encoded protein is CSVDGRDTQYF.

CDR3 in amino acids: CASGRDRGIVTNYGYTF. The DNA for the CDR3 is TGTGCCAGCGGCCGCGACAGGGGAATAGTAACTAACTATGGCTACACCTTC. The chain combines TRBV28 with TRBJ1-2, with 8 bases lining up with TRBD1. The CDR3 is 17 residues long. The V gene's germline CDR1 is MDHEN and CDR2 SYDVKM. Trimming removed 8 bases from V and 0 bases from J; junction bases left unmatched: 14.

V is TRBV5-1 and J is TRBJ2-1; 15 nucleotides match TRBD2. V dropped 3 bases and J dropped 0; count of bases not matched to a gene: 1. CDR3 size: 17 residues. Germline lookup yields CDR1 SGHRS and CDR2 YFSETQ. The CDR3: CASSWGLAGGSYNEQFF. The CDR3 DNA reads TGCGCCAGCAGCTGGGGACTAGCGGGAGGCTCCTACAATGAGCAGTTCTTC.

V is TRBV12-3 or TRBV12-4 and J is TRBJ2-7, with D perhaps matching TRBD1 (5 bases). The CDR3 is 13 amino acids. The V end was cut by 1 base, the J end by 7 bases, with 11 bases between. The chain's CDR3 is CASSLGQSWEQYF. The CDR3 DNA is TGTGCCAGCAGTTTAGGACAGTCTTGGGAGCAGTACTTC.

The chain joins TRBV6-1 to TRBJ1-6; TRBD1 is a possible D gene (5 bases). Germline V CDR1 and CDR2: MNHNS, SASEGT. This CDR3 comprises 15 residues. V was shortened by 2 bases and J by 6 bases, with 11 bases between the two germline ends. The CDR3 here is CASSEIGAPNSPLHF. CDR3 bases: TGTGCCAGCAGTGAAATTGGGGCTCCTAATTCACCCCTCCACTTT.

This rearrangement joins TRBV5-6 to TRBJ2-1; D not resolved. CDR1 is SGHDT, CDR2 YYEEEE, per germline. Deletions cut 4 bases from V and 3 bases from J, with 11 bases between. The CDR3 totals 14 residues. The CDR3 protein is CASSPYGDYNEQFF. In DNA form, the CDR3 reads TGTGCCAGCAGCCCGTACGGAGACTACAATGAGCAGTTCTTC.

This clone was observed a single time. The V call is TRBV6-5, the J call TRBJ1-1; 7 bases align to TRBD1. CDR3 length equals 14 residues. Germline-derived CDR1 and CDR2 are MNHEY and SVGAGI. J lost 6 bases, V lost 4 bases, and 8 bases had no gene match. The CDR3 loop reads CASSSHNQGAEAFF. The CDR3 DNA reads as TGTGCCAGCAGTTCCCACAACCAGGGGGCTGAAGCTTTCTTT.

As to this clone: Germline is not matched at one junction end, which may reflect a read error. The chain joins TRBV29-1 to TRBJ2-7, with 8 bases lining up with TRBD1. The CDR3 runs to 12 residues. CDR1 and CDR2 from the germline V gene are SQVTM and ANQGSEA. CDR3 protein: CSVEDSQGASGF. CDR3 bases: TGCAGCGTTGAAGATTCTCAGGGGGCGAGTGGCTTC.